Following are 5 T cell receptor beta chains from one sample sequenced in a study of cytomegalovirus exposure and HLA in healthy donors. The PCR contained 60 Vbeta and 13 Jbeta primers. Profiled with immunoSEQ multiplex PCR; TCRdb holds only in-frame clones, not every one. The data contain 55,000 to 75,000 clones, over 50% of them singletons. Input material: PBMCs. These receptors came from a young man in good health and CMV-seronegative.

This clone was recorded a few times. The V and J genes are TRBV4-1 and TRBJ1-2, with no clear D. This CDR3 contains 13 residues. V was pared by 2 bases and J by 2 bases, with 6 bases between. Germline assignment: CDR1 MGHRA and CDR2 YSYEKL. Here the CDR3 DNA reads TGCGCCAGCAGCCAATCGGGAAACTATGGCTACACCTTC. Translated: CASSQSGNYGYTF.

This clone has just one count. The CDR3 nucleotides are TGCGCCAGCAGCCCTGGGGACAGGGTGATTTCGGAGACCCAGTACTTC. Amino acid sequence: CASSPGDRVISETQYF. V usage is TRBV5-1 and J usage is TRBJ2-5; 9 bases line up with TRBD1. The CDR3 is 16 amino acids. The trim removed 4 bases at V and 5 bases at J, leaving 12 bases unmatched. Germline loops: CDR1 SGHRS, CDR2 YFSETQ.

This chain uses TRBV2 with TRBJ1-5; D is uncertain. This CDR3 spans 16 amino acids. Germline-derived CDR1 and CDR2 are SNHLY and FYNNEI. V lost 3 bases and J 0 bases, leaving 12 bases between the germline ends. The CDR3 bases are TGTGCCAGCAGTGACCGACACCAGATTAGCAATCAGCCCCAGCATTTT. It encodes CASSDRHQISNQPQHF.

This clone rates as large. The chain carries TRBV7-6 and TRBJ2-3, with TRBD2 as a possible D gene (6 bases). Trimming removed 2 bases from V and 2 bases from J, with 11 bases in between. The CDR3 has 15 residues. Germline-derived CDR1 and CDR2 are SGHVS and FNYEAQ. CDR3 protein: CASSLLGEDTDTQYF. In DNA form, the CDR3 reads TGTGCCAGCAGCTTATTGGGGGAGGACACAGATACGCAGTATTTT.

This chain uses TRBV29-1 with TRBJ2-2, with no clear D. The germline V gene encodes CDR1 SQVTM and CDR2 ANQGSEA. Between the trimmed V and J ends, which lost 3 bases and 1 base, there was a span of 6 bases. This CDR3 has 13 residues. The CDR3 loop is CSVDSGNTGELFF. CDR3 DNA: TGCAGCGTTGATTCGGGGAACACCGGGGAGCTGTTTTTT.